Listed below are T cell receptor beta chains from one sample, sequenced in a study of breast tumors, draining lymph nodes, adjacent tissues. TCRdb used MiXCR to reprocess the multiplex PCR reads, holding one entry per CDR3 protein. The repertoire consists of some 170,000 distinct CDR3 sequences, with 30% to 40% occurring once and the leading ten covering roughly 3.8%. The sample consisted of axillary lymph node tissue. The receptors here all came from a female donor with breast cancer. Some clones in this sample may be carry-over from other donors' samples. Each CDR3 is given with its conserved first and last residue. The order of the fields is V gene, clone size, CDR3 length, J gene, D gene, CDR3 protein, CDR3 DNA. D genes are given only for firm matches. Some rows mark clone size as missing; the rest say once, few, many or name a class of expanded clone.

v_gene: TRBV10-3; abundance: once; len: 12; j_gene: TRBJ2-3; d_gene: TRBD2; CDR3aa: CAVGLAGDTQYF; CDR3nt: TGTGCCGTGGGACTAGCGGGAGATACGCAGTATTTT
v_gene: TRBV20-1; abundance: many; len: 15; j_gene: TRBJ1-6; d_gene: -; CDR3aa: CSARDTGPLNSPLHF; CDR3nt: TGCAGTGCTAGAGATACTGGGCCCCTTAATTCACCCCTCCACTTT
v_gene: TRBV27; abundance: few; len: 15; j_gene: TRBJ2-1; d_gene: TRBD1; CDR3aa: CASSLGGTGGNEQFF; CDR3nt: TGTGCCAGCAGTTTAGGCGGGACAGGGGGCAATGAGCAGTTCTTC
v_gene: TRBV9; abundance: once; len: 14; j_gene: TRBJ1-5; d_gene: -; CDR3aa: CASSGRQVAETQHF; CDR3nt: TGTGCCAGCAGCGGACGACAGGTGGCGGAGACCCAGCATTTT
v_gene: TRBV10-3; abundance: many; len: 14; j_gene: TRBJ2-5; d_gene: TRBD1; CDR3aa: CAISEGGTGETQYF; CDR3nt: TGTGCCATCAGTGAAGGGGGGACAGGGGAGACCCAGTACTTC
v_gene: TRBV7-8; abundance: -; len: 15; j_gene: TRBJ1-1; d_gene: -; CDR3aa: CASSLAQGGNTEAFF; CDR3nt: TGTGCCAGCAGCTTAGCGCAGGGCGGGAACACTGAAGCTTTCTTT
v_gene: TRBV5-1; abundance: many; len: 17; j_gene: TRBJ1-6; d_gene: -; CDR3aa: CASSLGQSASYNSPLHF; CDR3nt: TGCGCCAGCAGCTTGGGACAGTCCGCCTCCTATAATTCACCCCTCCACTTT
v_gene: TRBV6-4; abundance: -; len: 15; j_gene: TRBJ2-1; d_gene: TRBD2; CDR3aa: CASGPQPAGVNEQFF; CDR3nt: TGTGCCAGCGGGCCCCAACCAGCGGGAGTCAATGAGCAGTTCTTC
v_gene: TRBV11-3; abundance: many; len: 16; j_gene: TRBJ2-7; d_gene: TRBD1; CDR3aa: CASSPGTGTGKHEQYF; CDR3nt: TGTGCCAGCAGCCCAGGGACCGGGACAGGGAAACACGAGCAGTACTTC
v_gene: TRBV7-2; abundance: many; len: 16; j_gene: TRBJ2-1; d_gene: -; CDR3aa: CASSRQSGSSYNEQFF; CDR3nt: TGTGCCAGCAGCCGCCAAAGCGGGTCCTCCTACAATGAGCAGTTCTTC
v_gene: TRBV20-1; abundance: many; len: 15; j_gene: TRBJ2-1; d_gene: TRBD2; CDR3aa: CSASMTSGSKNEQFF; CDR3nt: TGCAGTGCTAGTATGACTAGCGGGAGCAAGAATGAGCAGTTCTTC
v_gene: TRBV11-2; abundance: many; len: 14; j_gene: TRBJ2-7; d_gene: TRBD1; CDR3aa: CASSLRDRSYEQYF; CDR3nt: TGTGCCAGCAGCCTAAGGGACAGGTCCTACGAGCAGTACTTC
v_gene: TRBV7-9; abundance: many; len: 16; j_gene: TRBJ2-3; d_gene: -; CDR3aa: CASTPQGGQGTDTQYF; CDR3nt: TGTGCCAGCACCCCCCAAGGTGGTCAGGGCACAGATACGCAGTATTTT
v_gene: TRBV18; abundance: -; len: 13; j_gene: TRBJ2-4; d_gene: TRBD1; CDR3aa: CASQGQAKNIQYF; CDR3nt: TGTGCCAGCCAGGGACAGGCCAAAAACATTCAGTACTTC
v_gene: TRBV15; abundance: -; len: 16; j_gene: TRBJ1-5; d_gene: -; CDR3aa: CATSRSGSGSNQPQHF; CDR3nt: TGTGCCACCAGCAGATCCGGTTCAGGTAGCAATCAGCCCCAGCATTTT
v_gene: TRBV20-1; abundance: -; len: 12; j_gene: TRBJ2-5; d_gene: TRBD1; CDR3aa: CSVATGGETQYF; CDR3nt: TGCAGCGTCGCGACAGGGGGGGAGACCCAGTACTTC
v_gene: TRBV6-5; abundance: many; len: 13; j_gene: TRBJ2-7; d_gene: TRBD2; CDR3aa: CARRLAGRGEQYF; CDR3nt: TGTGCCAGGAGACTAGCGGGCCGGGGGGAGCAGTACTTC
v_gene: TRBV7-2; abundance: many; len: 16; j_gene: TRBJ1-5; d_gene: TRBD1; CDR3aa: CASSPDYGQGNQPQHF; CDR3nt: TGTGCCAGCAGCCCCGATTATGGACAGGGCAATCAGCCCCAGCATTTT
v_gene: TRBV6-1; abundance: many; len: 19; j_gene: TRBJ2-3; d_gene: TRBD2; CDR3aa: CASSEPRSLGGASTDTQYF; CDR3nt: TGTGCCAGCAGTGAACCTCGTTCCCTGGGAGGGGCTAGCACAGATACGCAGTATTTT
v_gene: TRBV12-3/TRBV12-4; abundance: -; len: 15; j_gene: TRBJ2-1; d_gene: TRBD2; CDR3aa: CASSLGLAGGEEQFF; CDR3nt: TGTGCCAGCAGCCTCGGACTAGCGGGGGGTGAAGAGCAGTTCTTC
v_gene: TRBV24-1; abundance: -; len: 12; j_gene: TRBJ2-2; d_gene: -; CDR3aa: CATSVPTGELFF; CDR3nt: TGTGCCACCAGTGTCCCTACCGGGGAGCTGTTTTTT
v_gene: TRBV9; abundance: many; len: 14; j_gene: TRBJ2-5; d_gene: -; CDR3aa: CASSVAGRGETQSF; CDR3nt: TGTGCCAGCAGCGTAGCGGGCAGGGGAGAGACCCAGTCCTTC
v_gene: TRBV9; abundance: -; len: 15; j_gene: TRBJ2-4; d_gene: TRBD2; CDR3aa: CASSPRTSGKNIPYF; CDR3nt: TGTGCCAGCAGCCCCAGGACTAGCGGCAAAAACATTCCGTACTTC
v_gene: TRBV11-2; abundance: many; len: 16; j_gene: TRBJ1-2; d_gene: TRBD1; CDR3aa: CASSLGKGTGSYGYTF; CDR3nt: TGTGCCAGCAGCTTAGGGAAGGGGACAGGTTCCTATGGCTACACCTTC
v_gene: TRBV7-9; abundance: many; len: 13; j_gene: TRBJ2-7; d_gene: -; CDR3aa: CASSRRGIYEQYF; CDR3nt: TGTGCCAGCAGCCGCAGGGGAATCTACGAGCAGTACTTC
v_gene: TRBV9; abundance: -; len: 14; j_gene: TRBJ1-1; d_gene: -; CDR3aa: CASSPQTPNTEAFF; CDR3nt: TGTGCCAGCAGCCCACAGACCCCGAACACTGAAGCTTTCTTT
v_gene: TRBV9; abundance: -; len: 15; j_gene: TRBJ1-6; d_gene: -; CDR3aa: CASSVRMGTESPLHF; CDR3nt: TGTGCCAGCAGCGTTCGGATGGGCACAGAATCACCCCTCCACTTT
v_gene: TRBV7-6; abundance: -; len: 15; j_gene: TRBJ2-3; d_gene: TRBD1; CDR3aa: CASSSDRAHADTQYF; CDR3nt: TGTGCCAGCAGCTCGGACAGGGCTCACGCAGATACGCAGTATTTT
v_gene: TRBV19; abundance: many; len: 13; j_gene: TRBJ1-4; d_gene: -; CDR3aa: CASSSGKNEKLFF; CDR3nt: TGTGCCAGTAGCTCGGGGAAGAATGAAAAACTGTTTTTT
v_gene: TRBV9; abundance: many; len: 17; j_gene: TRBJ2-1; d_gene: TRBD2; CDR3aa: CASSRTSGGTFYNEQFF; CDR3nt: TGTGCCAGCAGCCGGACTAGCGGGGGGACCTTCTACAATGAGCAGTTCTTC
v_gene: TRBV6-2/TRBV6-3; abundance: -; len: 15; j_gene: TRBJ1-2; d_gene: -; CDR3aa: CASSYLGQRNYGYTF; CDR3nt: TGTGCCAGCAGTTACCTCGGACAGAGAAACTATGGCTACACCTTC
v_gene: TRBV6-2/TRBV6-3; abundance: many; len: 16; j_gene: TRBJ2-6; d_gene: TRBD2; CDR3aa: CASTSSGSSGANVLTF; CDR3nt: TGTGCCAGCACCTCTAGCGGGAGCTCTGGGGCCAACGTCCTGACTTTC
v_gene: TRBV12-3/TRBV12-4; abundance: many; len: 14; j_gene: TRBJ2-3; d_gene: -; CDR3aa: CASRFSQSSDTQYF; CDR3nt: TGTGCCAGCCGATTTTCACAGAGCAGCGATACGCAGTATTTT
v_gene: TRBV12-3/TRBV12-4; abundance: many; len: 14; j_gene: TRBJ2-2; d_gene: TRBD2; CDR3aa: CASSFGLAAGELFF; CDR3nt: TGTGCCAGCAGCTTCGGACTAGCGGCCGGGGAGCTGTTTTTT
v_gene: TRBV28; abundance: -; len: 16; j_gene: TRBJ2-3; d_gene: -; CDR3aa: CASSLGASVLLDTQYF; CDR3nt: TGTGCCAGCAGTTTAGGGGCCTCTGTACTACTTGATACGCAGTATTTT
v_gene: TRBV7-2; abundance: -; len: 19; j_gene: TRBJ2-2; d_gene: TRBD2; CDR3aa: CASSQDRRLAGENPGELFF; CDR3nt: TGTGCCAGCAGCCAAGATCGGAGACTAGCGGGGGAGAATCCCGGGGAGCTGTTTTTT
v_gene: TRBV3-2; abundance: few; len: 15; j_gene: TRBJ1-3; d_gene: -; CDR3aa: CASSQDRTSGNTIYF; CDR3nt: TGTGCCAGCAGCCAAGACAGGACTTCTGGAAACACCATATATTTT
v_gene: TRBV20-1; abundance: many; len: 13; j_gene: TRBJ2-5; d_gene: -; CDR3aa: CSARQGGGETQYF; CDR3nt: TGCAGTGCTAGGCAGGGCGGTGGAGAGACCCAGTACTTC
v_gene: TRBV3-1; abundance: many; len: 13; j_gene: TRBJ1-2; d_gene: -; CDR3aa: CASSQTRVHGYTF; CDR3nt: TGTGCCAGCAGCCAAACTCGGGTGCATGGCTACACCTTC
v_gene: TRBV5-1; abundance: many; len: 15; j_gene: TRBJ2-3; d_gene: -; CDR3aa: CASSLDRGFGDTQYF; CDR3nt: TGCGCCAGCAGCTTGGATCGGGGTTTTGGAGATACGCAGTATTTT
v_gene: TRBV6-5; abundance: many; len: 18; j_gene: TRBJ2-6; d_gene: TRBD1; CDR3aa: CASSSGQGPTSGANVLTF; CDR3nt: TGTGCCAGCAGTTCCGGACAGGGACCGACCTCTGGGGCCAACGTCCTGACTTTC
v_gene: TRBV30; abundance: many; len: 16; j_gene: TRBJ2-3; d_gene: TRBD1; CDR3aa: CAWSAEQGQGTDTQYF; CDR3nt: TGTGCCTGGAGTGCCGAACAGGGGCAAGGGACAGATACGCAGTATTTT